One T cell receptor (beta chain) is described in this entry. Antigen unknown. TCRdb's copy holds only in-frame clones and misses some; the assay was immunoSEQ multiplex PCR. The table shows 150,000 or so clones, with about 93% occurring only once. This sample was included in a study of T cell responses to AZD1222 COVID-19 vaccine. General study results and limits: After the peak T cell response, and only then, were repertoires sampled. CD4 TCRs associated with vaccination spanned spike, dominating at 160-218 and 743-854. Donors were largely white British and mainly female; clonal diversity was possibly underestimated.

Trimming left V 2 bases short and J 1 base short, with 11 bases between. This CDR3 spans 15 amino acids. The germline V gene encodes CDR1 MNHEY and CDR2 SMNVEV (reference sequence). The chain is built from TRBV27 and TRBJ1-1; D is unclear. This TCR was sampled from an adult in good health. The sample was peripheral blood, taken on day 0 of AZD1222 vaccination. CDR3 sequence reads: CASSLSPQRNTEAFF. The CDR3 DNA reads TGTGCCAGCAGTTTAAGCCCACAGAGGAACACTGAAGCTTTCTTT.